This T cell receptor (beta chain) was documented in a study of CD8+ T cells in alopecia areata (dated by TCRdb to 2017 to 2018). Describing the broader study: Treated patients were enrolled in an open-label pilot trial of oral tofacitinib at 5 to 10 mg twice daily for moderate-to-severe alopecia areata. Clonality in the scalp was compared among normal scalp (n=4), patchy alopecia areata scalp (n=8), and alopecia totalis/universalis scalp (n=8). TCRbeta CDR3 regions were amplified by immunoSEQ multiplex PCR with 35 Vbeta forward and 13 Jbeta reverse primers. The study used high-throughput TCRbeta sequencing to examine T cell clonal expansion in alopecia areata, in both the C3H/HeJ mouse model and human patients. RNA came from the PAXgene miRNA kit for fixed scalp, the miRNeasy kit for PBMCs, and the RNeasy kit for mouse skin. Patients received tofacitinib for 6 to 18 months and were then followed off drug for 6 months to check for delayed response and recurrence. Scalp tissue and sorted CD4+ and CD8+ peripheral blood T cells from patchy and totalis/universalis alopecia areata patients and from healthy controls were covered by human TCRbeta sequencing. Patients on tofacitinib were biopsied at baseline and after 4 and 24 weeks of treatment, and several of the patients also had a later scalp biopsy. On the study overall, not on this receptor specifically: Shared TCR sequences between patients were less evident than in mice, which may be partly attributable to HLA diversity in the patient population. Resident alphabeta T cells in normal human skin are also sequenced, complicating scalp TCR repertoire analysis, unlike mouse skin dominated by gammadelta T cells. Compared with normal scalp, lesional scalp, particularly in alopecia totalis/universalis, had higher clonality and more expanded CD8+ clones, which suggests antigenic drive.

Interpreted using the paper, the time point label stands for: baseline before oral tofacitinib. From alopecia areata patients, peripheral blood was collected along with lesional scalp punch biopsies. PBMCs were isolated by density centrifugation and stained for CD3, CD4 and CD8, and CD4+ and CD8+ T cells were sorted on a FACSAria. The CDR3, from cysteine to phenylalanine, totals 14 residues. Only the CDR3 region is kept as DNA, spanning 42 bases read in frame from base 1. CDR1 SGHRS and CDR2 YFSETQ are derived from the germline V gene. For this chain, trimming is 5 bases at the V end and 3 bases at the J end, and the number of junction bases without a gene match is 8. To note about this clone: Its specific antigen is unknown. Per-nucleotide qualities are absent, and no much larger clonotype sits a single base away.

The library was prepared using the immunoSEQ multiplex PCR assay. RNA was extracted from all samples and reverse transcribed into cDNA, which served as template for TCR sequencing. SuperScript III was used for first-strand cDNA synthesis, primed with a 2:1 mix of oligo-dT and random hexamers. Amplification bias was assessed with a synthetic immune receptor repertoire, and residual bias was removed computationally. The original methods were these. Raw reads were preprocessed to remove errors, and CDR3 was defined according to IMGT conventions as the region from the conserved cysteine to phenylalanine. Clonality was calculated as 1 minus Shannon entropy normalized by log2 of the number of productive unique TCRs. Whether each scalp clone was CD4 or CD8 was inferred by checking scalp TCRbeta sequences against the CD4 and CD8 repertoires from sorted blood. TCRdb mirrors the immuneACCESS table, restricted to in-frame sequences. Some clones are absent from its copies; in checked studies, under half trace to an unresolved V gene, and the reason for the others is unknown. The DNA gave D and trimming, while V, J and clone size come from that table. The sample table shows 180,000 or so clones, and approximately 70% are seen once. 9.5% to 12% of the sample lies in the top ten.

The clonotype was recovered from a human donor with alopecia areata. The sample consisted of CD8+ T cells sorted from blood, taken at week 0. The V and J segments used are TRBV5-1 and TRBJ2-7, with TRBD1 identical over 7 junction bases. CDR3 reads: CASRTGTAFYEQYF. The nucleotide sequence is given as TGCGCCAGCAGAACCGGGACAGCATTCTACGAGCAGTACTTC.